This TCR beta chain comes out of a study of shared clonotypes between healthy human individuals (dated by TCRdb to the early 2020s). Study-wide context: A couple of women and a few men aged 18 to 49 years were included in the cohort. For each donor, CD4 naive and CD4 memory were each given three plates, CD8 naive was given two plates, and CD8 memory was given one plate. To estimate repertoire size and how much clonotype sharing occurs between individuals, the study deeply sequenced the blood TCR repertoires of five healthy adults. To increase sequencing depth and limit assay-specific biases, TCR repertoire library preparation and sequencing were carried out by different laboratories using diverse techniques. Per donor, leukapheresis produced somewhere between about 0.8 and 9 billion PBMCs. General study outcomes and caveats: Because the study included only a small number of donors, the genetic and exposure-history diversity represented was limited. Even with the large sequencing depth, rarefaction of the sorted-subset datasets indicated that sequencing was incomplete. Based on pairwise subsampling, the degree of clonotype sharing among donors was expected to be affected by sequencing depth. Higher generation probabilities were observed for clonotypes shared by all four sorted-subset donors than for non-shared clonotypes. Larger estimated clonotype richness was generally found for naive subsets than for memory subsets. Across four donors, about 4.5% of naive CD4, approximately 3.5% of naive CD8, 2.3% of memory CD4, and 0.3% to 0.45% of memory CD8 clonotypes were shared. Sampling was limited to blood, and TCR repertoires in tissue likely differ from TCR repertoires in blood.

TCR CDR3 regions were amplified from genomic DNA by multiplex PCR using the deep immunoSEQ assay. Extracted genomic DNA from each cell subset was spread evenly across all wells of several immunoSEQ 96-well plates, with each plate serving as a replicate. For sorted subsets, each replicate PCR was loaded with around 200 ng genomic DNA, equivalent to 25,000 to 35,000 T cell genomes. Purified libraries were quantified with a Qubit 3.0 fluorometer, sized on a Bioanalyzer 2100, and re-quantified with the KAPA Library Quantification kit. Every immunoSEQ 96-well plate was sequenced on a separate single-read 150-cycle Illumina NextSeq 550 flow cell. In the original analysis: The immunoSEQ output contained only junctional sequences without quality scores, so filtering could not match that applied to full-length reads. To assign V/J genes and CDR3, sequences were annotated against IMGT germline references using PyIR, a Python wrapper for IgBLAST v1.9. Reads with weak V/J assignments (E-value above 1e-6), missing CDR3, stop codons, out-of-frame junctions, or ambiguous translated residues were removed. V3J clonotypes were defined as sequences sharing an identical inferred V gene, J gene, and CDR3 amino acid sequence. Percentage overlap between repertoires was calculated by dividing the number of shared unique clonotypes by the size of the smaller repertoire. Repertoire richness was assessed with RTK rarefaction, the Chao1 estimator, and Recon v2.1 estimates of unobserved clonotypes. For all TCRbeta clonotypes obtained by the gDNA method from a handful of donors, generation probabilities were computed with OLGA. This immuneACCESS table, as held by TCRdb, lists in-frame sequences with V and J called but not all clones. Of the missing ones, under half trace to an unresolved V gene in checked studies; the others have no known cause. V, J and clone size derive from that table, while D and trimming were established from the DNA sequence. The table for this sample lists about 2.4 million clones; roughly 93% of them were counted only once. Approximately 0.37% of the sample rests with the top ten.

Worth noting for this clone: The target of this receptor is not known. Base qualities are not recorded, but no much larger clone differs from it by a single base.

The CDR3 spans 14 residues, from the cysteine through the phenylalanine. Only the CDR3 region is kept as DNA, spanning 42 bases read in frame from base 1. As encoded in the germline V gene, CDR1 is SNHLY while CDR2 is FYNNEI. The germline ends are 14 bases apart after V is trimmed by 6 bases and J by 2 bases. The donors were healthy, HIV-negative adults who had no recently reported acute infections or vaccinations. Every donor was a Caucasian adult residing in Nashville, Tennessee, USA. Magnetic negative selection was used to enrich CD4+ T cells, after which naive cells were positively selected on CD45RA and the negative fraction became the memory subset. After blood collection by leukapheresis, PBMCs were isolated using Ficoll-Histopaque density gradient centrifugation and then cryopreserved in the vapor phase of liquid nitrogen. Analytical flow cytometry was used to check the purity and quantity of each magnetically sorted T cell population. From each sorted fraction, genomic DNA was isolated and quantified by UV absorbance on a Nanodrop 2000c.

The TCR comes from a young man in good health. Some clones in this sample may be carry-over from other donors' samples. The chain joins TRBV2 to TRBJ2-7; the D segment cannot be called with confidence. Source material: naive CD4+ T cells from PBMCs. The meaning of the sample's cell subset or site label: CD45RA+ positively selected. DNA sequence: TGTGCCAGCAGCAACGGTAGGTTAGCCTACGAGCAGTACTTC. Its protein reads: CASSNGRLAYEQYF. The CDR3 plus the reference TRBV2 and TRBJ2-7 genes for the other parts give the full variable domain: EPEVTQTPSHQVTQMGQEVILRCVPISNHLYFYWYRQILGQKVEFLVSFYNNEISEKSEIFDDQFSVERPDGSNFTLKIRSTKLEDSAMYFCASSNGRLAYEQYFGPGTRLTVT.